Shown below are 32 T cell receptor beta chains from a single sample sequenced in a study of beta chain features in type 1 diabetes. General study points: Within each of all four CD4+ subsets, Type 1 diabetes patients had TCRB CDR3s that were moderately but significantly shorter.

For these receptors, no antigen is known. Expressed TCRB transcripts got sequenced, as all isolated RNA was reverse transcribed. Only in-frame clones appear in the TCRdb table, and some are missing; sequencing was by immunoSEQ multiplex PCR. Of approximately 170,000 clones in the sample, over 6% were seen once. Sequencing was done on a sample of central memory CD4+ T cells from blood. These receptors were collected from a man aged 18 to 29 with type 1 diabetes.

The sample holds a few counts of this clone. This sequence joins TRBV30 and TRBJ1-2; 8 positions match TRBD1. Germline CDR1 GTSNPN, CDR2 SVGIG (reference sequence). V lost 4 bases and J lost 5; bases outside the gene matches: 18. The CDR3 sequence is 17 residues long. CDR3 residues: CAWMYLSGQGPPYGYTF. The CDR3 DNA reads as TGTGCCTGGATGTACTTGTCAGGACAGGGTCCGCCTTATGGCTACACCTTC.

The chain is built from TRBV2 and TRBJ2-1; TRBD2 matches at 8 bases. Germline V CDR1 and CDR2: SNHLY, FYNNEI. This CDR3 has 15 amino acids. With V trimmed by 6 bases and J by 7 bases, 11 bases remained unmatched. CDR3 DNA sequence: TGTGCCAGCAGGGACGAAGCGGGGGTGAGGAATGAGCAGTTCTTC. It codes for CASRDEAGVRNEQFF.

The V and J genes are TRBV25-1 and TRBJ2-3; 10 nucleotides match TRBD1. CDR1 is MGHDK, CDR2 SYGVNS, per germline. Trimming cost V 1 base and J 2 bases; bases outside gene matches: 3. CDR3 length: 16 amino acids. DNA of the CDR3: TGTGCCAGCAGTGAATCCGGGACAGGGGACACAGATACGCAGTATTTT. Its protein is CASSESGTGDTDTQYF.

The rearrangement uses TRBV14 and TRBJ2-1; D is possibly TRBD2 (5 bases). V shed 2 bases and J shed 9 bases, with 17 bases lying between them. The CDR3 contains 15 residues. Germline lookup yields CDR1 SGHDN and CDR2 FVKESK. In nucleotides, the CDR3 is TGTGCCAGCAGCCAAAATAGCGCGGTCTGGAGTGAGCAGTTCTTC. Translation gives CASSQNSAVWSEQFF.

The sample holds a few counts of this clone. One junction end does not reproduce the germline sequence, and a read error may be involved. V is TRBV7-9 and J is TRBJ2-4, with 13 bases lining up with TRBD2. This CDR3 is built from 15 residues. Germline lookup yields CDR1 SEHNR and CDR2 FQNEAQ (reference sequence). The CDR3 spells CASSQLAGLAGFGSF. The CDR3 DNA sequence: TGTGCCAGCAGCCAATTGGCGGGACTAGCGGGGTTTGGATCCTTC. Full variable domain (rest looked up from reference TRBV7-9 and TRBJ2-4): DTGVSQNPRHKITKRGQNVTFRCDPISEHNRLYWYRQTLGQGPEFLTYFQNEAQLEKSRLLSDRFSAERPKGSFSTLEIQRTEQGDSAMYLCASSQLAGLAGFGSFGAGTRLSVL.

This clone was seen a few times. The genes are TRBV11-2 and TRBJ1-1; D gene ambiguous. The CDR3 extends over 12 amino acids. Germline values: CDR1 SGHAT, CDR2 FQNNGV. V was shortened by 5 bases and J by 6 bases, with 10 bases between the two germline ends. DNA of the CDR3: TGTGCCAGCAGCGACCAGGCCGCTGAAGCTTTCTTT. This translates into CASSDQAAEAFF. Complete variable domain (other parts from reference TRBV11-2 and TRBJ1-1): EAGVAQSPRYKIIEKRQSVAFWCNPISGHATLYWYQQILGQGPKLLIQFQNNGVVDDSQLPKDRFSAERLKGVDSTLKIQPAKLEDSAVYLCASSDQAAEAFFGQGTRLTVV.

This clone was observed a few times. CDR3 protein: CASSSSDRAGNSPLHF. The DNA of the CDR3 is TGTGCCAGCAGCTCATCGGACAGGGCCGGTAATTCACCCCTCCACTTT. The chain combines TRBV9 with TRBJ1-6, with TRBD1 matching 8 bases. With V trimmed by 4 bases and J by 6 bases, 9 bases remained unmatched. Germline V lookup: CDR1 SGDLS, CDR2 YYNGEE. The CDR3 is made up of 16 amino acids.

CDR3 residues: CASSPGQINGYTF. CDR3 bases: TGTGCCAGCAGCCCGGGACAGATAAATGGCTACACCTTC. The chain uses TRBV13 and TRBJ1-2; 7 bases align to TRBD1. CDR1 PRHDT and CDR2 FYEKMQ come from the germline V gene (reference sequence). The trim removed 5 bases at V and 6 bases at J, leaving 6 bases unmatched. The CDR3 covers 13 residues.

This clone was seen repeatedly, ten times or more. This chain uses TRBV29-1 with TRBJ1-4; D might be TRBD1 (5 bases). CDR1 is SQVTM, CDR2 ANQGSEA, per germline. This CDR3 spans 12 amino acids. The V and J ends lost 4 bases and 7 bases respectively, with 10 bases between them. CDR3 protein: CSVGWTSEKLFF. CDR3 coding DNA: TGCAGCGTTGGTTGGACAAGTGAAAAACTGTTTTTT.

This clone was seen a handful of times. This chain joins TRBV18 and TRBJ1-1, with a possible D match to TRBD1 (5 bases). This CDR3 spans 14 amino acids. Germline loops: CDR1 KGHSH, CDR2 LQKENI. Deletions cut 6 bases from V and 5 bases from J, with 16 bases between. DNA for the CDR3: TGTGCCAGCTCCCTCGAAGGGGCGAGGACTGAAGCTTTCTTT. Translating it yields CASSLEGARTEAFF.

This clone occurred many times. The chain joins TRBV5-1 to TRBJ2-2; TRBD2 agrees at 7 bases. Germline V lookup: CDR1 SGHRS, CDR2 YFSETQ. The ends lost 5 bases at V and 0 bases at J; junction bases unmatched: 1. This CDR3 region has 14 residues. CDR3 nucleotide sequence: TGCGCCAGCAGACGGGAGGCGAACACCGGGGAGCTGTTTTTT. Encoded protein: CASRREANTGELFF.

This clone was picked up a small number of times. The V and J genes are TRBV6-1 and TRBJ1-2; D perhaps matches TRBD1 (5 bases). V lost 4 bases and J 5 bases, leaving 14 bases between the germline ends. Germline CDR1 is MNHNS and CDR2 is SASEGT. The CDR3 sequence is 14 residues long. The CDR3 sequence is CASSVQAAGYGYTF. CDR3 in DNA: TGTGCCAGCAGTGTACAGGCGGCGGGGTATGGCTACACCTTC.

The V call is TRBV5-1, the J call TRBJ2-5; 7 positions match TRBD2. The CDR3 contains 16 residues. The germline V gene has CDR1 SGHRS and CDR2 YFSETQ. V shed 1 base and J 2 bases; nucleotides not matched to a gene: 8. The CDR3 here is CASSLNGGSTQETQYF. In DNA form, the CDR3 reads TGCGCCAGCAGCTTGAACGGGGGGTCGACACAAGAGACCCAGTACTTC.

This clone was recorded a few times. The chain is built from TRBV30 and TRBJ1-4; D is unclear. The V and J ends lost 1 base and 6 bases respectively, with 9 bases between them. The CDR3 is made up of 13 amino acids. CDR1 and CDR2 (germline): GTSNPN, SVGIG (reference sequence). This CDR3 reads CAWSGANHEKLFF. The DNA for the CDR3 is TGTGCCTGGAGTGGTGCGAACCATGAAAAACTGTTTTTT.

This clone was counted only a few times. The genes are TRBV6-5 and TRBJ2-7; TRBD1 matches at 8 bases. The CDR3 consists of 16 residues. V gave up 0 bases and J gave up 2 bases; unmatched junction bases: 6. Germline V gene data show CDR1 as MNHEY and CDR2 as SVGAGI. The CDR3 spells CASSYSPQGEAYEQYF. The CDR3 nucleotides read TGTGCCAGCAGTTACTCCCCACAGGGGGAAGCCTACGAGCAGTACTTC.

This clone came up a few times. CDR3 amino acids: CASSWDGLAGVTGELFF. CDR3 DNA: TGCGCCAGCAGCTGGGACGGACTAGCGGGAGTCACCGGGGAGCTGTTTTTT. V and J are TRBV5-1 and TRBJ2-2, with TRBD2 matching over 13 bases. The germline gives CDR1 SGHRS, CDR2 YFSETQ. V gave up 3 bases and J gave up 4 bases; unmatched junction bases: 6. The CDR3 extends over 17 amino acids. Full variable domain (missing parts from reference TRBV5-1 and TRBJ2-2): KAGVTQTPRYLIKTRGQQVTLSCSPISGHRSVSWYQQTPGQGLQFLFEYFSETQRNKGNFPGRFSGRQFSNSRSEMNVSTLELGDSALYLCASSWDGLAGVTGELFFGEGSRLTVL.

This clone was counted between two and nine times. The chain combines TRBV20-1 with TRBJ2-3; D unresolved. Germline V gene data show CDR1 as DFQATT and CDR2 as SNEGSKA (reference sequence). With 6 bases removed from V and 2 bases from J, the gap between germline ends came to 6 bases. The CDR3 consists of 11 residues. This CDR3 is CSADFTDTQYF. Written as DNA, the CDR3 is TGCAGTGCCGACTTCACAGATACGCAGTATTTT.

This clone was counted a few times. The rearrangement links TRBV6-6 to TRBJ2-5; 7 positions agree with TRBD1. This CDR3 is 16 amino acids long. With V trimmed by 8 bases and J by 1 base, 13 bases remained unmatched. Per germline, CDR1 MNHNY and CDR2 SVGAGI (reference sequence). The CDR3 coding sequence is TGTGCCAGCCGGTGGGGCGACAGGGCGCGCCAAGAGACCCAGTACTTC. It encodes CASRWGDRARQETQYF.

This chain joins TRBV30 and TRBJ1-5, with a weak D call TRBD1 (5 bases). Trimming took off 2 bases at V and 5 bases at J, with 10 bases between the two ends. CDR3 length equals 13 residues. CDR1 GTSNPN and CDR2 SVGIG come from the germline V gene (reference sequence). The CDR3: CAWSKQEYQPQHF. Written as DNA, the CDR3 is TGTGCCTGGAGTAAACAGGAGTATCAGCCCCAGCATTTT.

The chain carries TRBV18 and TRBJ2-1, with D possibly being TRBD1 (5 bases). Trimming stripped 0 bases from V and 5 bases from J, with 5 bases between. The CDR3 consists of 13 residues. Germline-derived CDR1 and CDR2 are KGHSH and LQKENI. CDR3 in amino acids: CASSPPGDNEQFF. CDR3 nucleotides: TGTGCCAGCTCACCACCAGGGGACAATGAGCAGTTCTTC.

The V and J genes are TRBV29-1 and TRBJ1-2, with 7 bases that match TRBD1. The V gene's germline CDR1 is SQVTM and CDR2 ANQGSEA. With 8 bases clipped from V and 6 bases from J, the junction kept 6 bases outside the gene matches. The CDR3 loop spans 11 amino acids. CDR3 DNA: TGCAGCATATCGACAGGGAATGGCTACACCTTC. Protein product: CSISTGNGYTF.

The chain combines TRBV28 with TRBJ1-4, with 7 bases lining up with TRBD1. The germline V gene has CDR1 MDHEN and CDR2 SYDVKM. The junction had 15 bases not matched to a gene; V was cut back by 7 bases and J by 4 bases. This CDR3 comprises 17 residues. The CDR3 DNA reads as TGTGCCAGCAATCCAGATTTGGGACAGTCGGGTAATGAAAAACTGTTTTTT. The encoded protein is CASNPDLGQSGNEKLFF.

The V and J genes are TRBV27 and TRBJ2-1; TRBD1 agrees at 9 bases. CDR1 MNHEY and CDR2 SMNVEV come from the germline V gene (reference sequence). The V segment lost 7 bases and the J segment 0 bases; nucleotides outside the gene matches: 7. The CDR3 is 16 amino acids. The CDR3 region is CASKIQGASSYNEQFF. The DNA of the CDR3 is TGTGCCAGCAAAATACAGGGGGCAAGCTCCTACAATGAGCAGTTCTTC.

V and J are TRBV2 and TRBJ1-1; a weak D match, TRBD1 (5 bases). The CDR3 runs 13 residues. V shed 5 bases and J shed 1 base, with 8 bases lying between them. Per the germline V gene, CDR1 is SNHLY and CDR2 is FYNNEI. CDR3 coding DNA: TGTGCCAGCAGTCCCAGGGCGAACACTGAAGCTTTCTTT. It yields the protein CASSPRANTEAFF. Together with reference TRBV2 and TRBJ1-1, the CDR3 gives the full variable domain: EPEVTQTPSHQVTQMGQEVILRCVPISNHLYFYWYRQILGQKVEFLVSFYNNEISEKSEIFDDQFSVERPDGSNFTLKIRSTKLEDSAMYFCASSPRANTEAFFGQGTRLTVV.

This clone was seen a few times. Here the CDR3 reads CASNPGMGANVQETQYF. The CDR3 DNA is TGTGCCAGCAACCCAGGGATGGGGGCCAACGTGCAAGAGACCCAGTACTTC. The rearrangement uses TRBV7-9 and TRBJ2-5, with TRBD1 as a possible D gene (6 bases). Trimming took off 7 bases at V and 2 bases at J, with 23 bases between the two ends. Germline values: CDR1 SEHNR, CDR2 FQNEAQ (reference sequence). This CDR3 comprises 17 residues.

The chain couples TRBV19 to TRBJ1-5; possibly TRBD1 for D (6 bases). The V end was cut by 5 bases, the J end by 4 bases, with 12 bases between. The CDR3 sequence is 14 residues long. CDR1 and CDR2 from the germline V gene are LNHDA and SQIVND (reference sequence). The CDR3 loop is CASSGGQINQPQHF. CDR3 DNA: TGTGCCAGTAGTGGAGGACAGATTAATCAGCCCCAGCATTTT.

V and J are TRBV5-1 and TRBJ2-7; 9 bases are a match to TRBD2. From germline, CDR1 is SGHRS and CDR2 YFSETQ. After removal of 5 bases from V and 3 bases from J, the junction contained 6 bases not matched to a gene. The CDR3 contains 14 residues. The CDR3 DNA reads as TGCGCCAGCAGTCGGGCTAGCGGGGACTACGAGCAGTACTTC. This encodes CASSRASGDYEQYF.

This clone has ten or more counts. The V gene is TRBV15, the J gene TRBJ1-2; 7 bases map to TRBD1. J lost 7 bases, V lost 5 bases, and 16 bases had no gene match. CDR1 and CDR2 (germline): LNHNV, YYDKDF (reference sequence). The CDR3 consists of 16 residues. The CDR3 protein is CATSLDRVIGESGYTF. CDR3 nucleotide sequence: TGTGCCACCAGCCTTGACAGGGTGATAGGAGAGAGTGGCTACACCTTC.

The table lists this clone with a few counts. The V gene is TRBV9, the J gene TRBJ2-3; D might be TRBD2 (6 bases). Trimming removed 6 bases at V and 6 bases at J, with 20 bases between. Per germline, CDR1 SGDLS and CDR2 YYNGEE. The CDR3 is 15 amino acids. The chain's CDR3 is CASTATSILVDTQYF. In DNA, the CDR3 is TGTGCCAGCACTGCGACTAGTATTCTTGTCGATACGCAGTATTTT.

The rearrangement uses TRBV29-1 and TRBJ2-7, with TRBD1 matching 7 bases. The germline V gene encodes CDR1 SQVTM and CDR2 ANQGSEA. J was trimmed by 6 bases and V by 7 bases; bases with no gene match: 12. The CDR3 contains 13 residues. CDR3 DNA sequence: TGCAGCGGCTCGACAGGGTCGGTGAGCGAGCAGTACTTC. Translating it yields CSGSTGSVSEQYF.

The V call is TRBV5-4, the J call TRBJ2-3; 12 bases agree with TRBD2. V dropped 4 bases and J dropped 0; count of bases not matched to a gene: 3. This CDR3 region has 16 residues. CDR1 SGHNT and CDR2 YYREEE come from the germline V gene (reference sequence). CDR3 region: CASSAGLAGSTDTQYF. The CDR3, as DNA: TGTGCCAGCAGCGCGGGACTAGCGGGTAGCACAGATACGCAGTATTTT.

The gene calls are TRBV25-1 and TRBJ2-7; the D is unclear. The CDR3 runs 12 residues. Between the trimmed V and J ends, which lost 3 bases and 0 bases, there was a span of 3 bases. Germline V lookup: CDR1 MGHDK, CDR2 SYGVNS. CDR3 DNA sequence: TGTGCCAGCAGTGATCGCTCCTACGAGCAGTACTTC. Protein sequence: CASSDRSYEQYF.